These T cell receptor beta chains were read from a single sample in a study of cytomegalovirus exposure and HLA in healthy donors. The method was immunoSEQ multiplex PCR; TCRdb's version includes in-frame clones alone and lacks a portion of them. The sample holds about 200,000 clones, about 80% seen once. The sample consisted of PBMCs. The receptors were sampled from a man between 18 and 29 years old in good health and CMV-seronegative. CDR3s include the opening cysteine and the closing phenylalanine or tryptophan. The D gene is left open where the match is weak. Only part of the rows carry a size: once, few, many, or a class if the clone is expanded.

>TRBV11-3|TRBJ1-1|15|.|.
CASSFLALMNTEAFF
TGTGCCAGCAGCTTTTTGGCTCTTATGAACACTGAAGCTTTCTTT
>TRBV21-1|TRBJ2-3|16|once|.
CASSKVPNGGTDTQYF
TGTGCCAGCAGCAAAGTACCCAACGGGGGCACAGATACGCAGTATTTT
>TRBV27|TRBJ2-7|17|.|.
CASSLSPPAGYSYEQYF
TGTGCCAGCAGTTTAAGCCCCCCAGCGGGTTACAGCTACGAGCAGTACTTC
>TRBV19|TRBJ2-7|18|.|TRBD2
CASSITLAGGRSSYEQYF
TGTGCCAGTAGTATAACCCTAGCGGGAGGCCGCAGCTCCTACGAGCAGTACTTC
>TRBV20-1|TRBJ1-2|11|.|.
CSARDQGQGFF
TGCAGTGCTAGAGATCAGGGTCAGGGATTCTTC
>TRBV9|TRBJ2-7|14|.|.
CASSIGGPSYEQYF
TGTGCCAGCAGCATCGGGGGGCCCTCCTACGAGCAGTACTTC
>TRBV7-8|TRBJ2-7|15|.|TRBD2
CASRPGRDRAYEQYF
TGTGCCAGCAGACCTGGGAGGGACCGCGCGTACGAGCAGTACTTC
>TRBV10-2|TRBJ2-1|15|.|TRBD2
CASSPGLAGAPEQFF
TGCGCCAGCAGCCCCGGACTAGCGGGAGCCCCTGAGCAGTTCTTC
>TRBV27|TRBJ2-1|15|.|TRBD2
CASSSTSESGNEQFF
TGTGCCAGCAGTTCGACTAGCGAGTCGGGCAATGAGCAGTTCTTC
>TRBV5-4|TRBJ2-7|15|.|TRBD2
CASSLSGTKLGEQYF
TGTGCCAGCAGCTTGAGCGGGACGAAGTTGGGCGAGCAGTACTTC
>TRBV9|TRBJ2-2|18|.|TRBD2
CASSPSLLAGGNTGELFF
TGTGCCAGCAGCCCTAGTTTGCTAGCGGGAGGGAACACCGGGGAGCTGTTTTTT
>TRBV5-6|TRBJ2-5|14|.|.
CASSLEGYQETQYF
TGTGCCAGCAGCTTGGAGGGGTACCAAGAGACCCAGTACTTC
>TRBV29-1|TRBJ1-4|15|few|.
CSVEDQGGVGEKLFF
TGCAGCGTTGAAGATCAGGGAGGGGTAGGCGAAAAACTGTTTTTT
>TRBV6-1|TRBJ1-5|12|.|.
CASKQGISPQHF
TGTGCCAGCAAACAGGGAATAAGTCCCCAGCATTTT
>TRBV27|TRBJ2-1|18|.|TRBD2
CASSLSGGTSGIYNEQFF
TGTGCCAGCAGTTTATCGGGGGGGACTAGCGGGATCTACAATGAGCAGTTCTTC
>TRBV6-5|TRBJ2-6|15|.|.
CASRGLFSGANVLTF
TGTGCCAGCAGAGGACTGTTCTCTGGGGCCAACGTCCTGACTTTC
>TRBV5-8|TRBJ1-2|16|.|TRBD1
CASTPPWRGGYYGYTF
TGTGCCAGCACGCCCCCCTGGAGAGGGGGCTACTATGGCTACACCTTC
>TRBV7-2|TRBJ1-5|15|.|.
CASRLGGGSNQPQHF
TGTGCCAGCAGATTAGGGGGGGGGAGCAATCAGCCCCAGCATTTT
>TRBV7-6|TRBJ2-3|16|.|TRBD1
CASSPTTGSSTDTQYF
TGTGCCAGCAGCCCAACGACAGGGTCTAGCACAGATACGCAGTATTTT
>TRBV5-4|TRBJ1-1|16|.|TRBD1
CASSDLPGQGLGWAFF
TGTGCCAGCAGCGATTTACCGGGACAGGGGTTGGGGTGGGCTTTCTTT
>TRBV10-1|TRBJ2-7|12|.|TRBD1
CARNRGFYEQYF
TGCGCCAGGAACAGGGGGTTCTACGAGCAGTACTTC
>TRBV27|TRBJ2-7|15|.|.
CASSLQGGDSYEQYF
TGTGCCAGCAGCCTCCAAGGGGGAGATTCCTACGAGCAGTACTTC
>TRBV27|TRBJ2-7|15|.|TRBD2
CASSLRSAGDLKQYF
TGTGCCAGCAGTTTAAGGTCAGCGGGGGACCTTAAGCAGTACTTC
>TRBV28|TRBJ2-7|16|.|.
CASSLLSGPEAYEQYF
TGTGCCAGCAGTTTATTATCTGGGCCGGAGGCCTACGAGCAGTACTTC
>TRBV7-2|TRBJ2-3|15|.|TRBD2
CASSRDYSGVDTQYF
TGTGCCAGCAGCCGGGACTATAGCGGCGTAGATACGCAGTATTTT
>TRBV28|TRBJ1-4|16|.|.
CASSLGTRAANEKLFF
TGTGCCAGCAGTTTAGGGACACGGGCGGCTAATGAAAAACTGTTTTTT
>TRBV29-1|TRBJ1-1|13|.|TRBD1
CSVLRTGSRSAFF
TGCAGCGTTCTAAGGACAGGTTCTAGATCGGCTTTCTTT
>TRBV6-5|TRBJ2-2|14|.|TRBD1
CASSMDRTTGELFF
TGTGCCAGCAGTATGGACAGGACCACCGGGGAGCTGTTTTTT
>TRBV5-1|TRBJ2-1|16|few|TRBD2
CASSLALGGGNNEQFF
TGCGCCAGCAGCTTGGCCCTTGGCGGGGGGAACAATGAGCAGTTCTTC
>TRBV7-9|TRBJ2-7|12|.|.
CAVGRAPHEQYF
TGTGCCGTCGGCAGGGCTCCCCACGAGCAGTACTTC
>TRBV27|TRBJ2-7|14|.|.
CASSYGRARYEQYF
TGTGCCAGCAGTTACGGGCGGGCCAGATACGAGCAGTACTTC
>TRBV9|TRBJ2-1|16|.|TRBD1
CASSQRGGGSYNEQFF
TGTGCCAGCAGCCAAAGAGGGGGCGGATCCTACAATGAGCAGTTCTTC
>TRBV27|TRBJ2-5|16|.|TRBD2
CASSSGTSGPQETQYF
TGTGCCAGCAGTTCAGGGACTAGCGGGCCCCAAGAGACCCAGTACTTC
>TRBV6-5|TRBJ1-5|16|.|.
CASSYSRGDSNQPQHF
TGTGCCAGCAGTTACTCGCGGGGTGATAGCAATCAGCCCCAGCATTTT
>TRBV5-1|TRBJ2-1|13|.|.
CASSFGGNNEQFF
TGCGCCAGCAGCTTCGGAGGGAACAATGAGCAGTTCTTC
>TRBV7-2|TRBJ2-3|16|few|TRBD2
CASSFGLAGRTDTQYF
TGTGCCAGCAGCTTCGGGCTAGCGGGGCGCACAGATACGCAGTATTTT
>TRBV2|TRBJ1-2|13|.|TRBD1
CASITRQGDGYTF
TGTGCCAGCATTACCAGACAGGGGGATGGCTACACCTTC
>TRBV4-2|TRBJ2-7|15|.|TRBD1
CASSQGQGMEYEQYF
TGTGCCAGCAGCCAAGGACAGGGAATGGAGTACGAGCAGTACTTC
>TRBV27|TRBJ2-1|12|.|.
CASSFTHNEQFF
TGTGCCAGCAGTTTTACTCACAATGAGCAGTTCTTC
>TRBV27|TRBJ2-2|14|.|TRBD2
CATRLAGVYGELFF
TGTGCCACCCGACTAGCGGGAGTATACGGGGAGCTGTTTTTT
>TRBV5-1|TRBJ2-3|15|.|.
CASSFPTGSTDTQYF
TGCGCCAGCAGCTTCCCGACAGGTAGCACAGATACGCAGTATTTT
>TRBV16|TRBJ1-1|12|once|.
CASSQWRNEAFF
TGTGCCAGCAGCCAGTGGAGAAATGAAGCTTTCTTT
>TRBV9|TRBJ2-3|20|.|TRBD2
CASSTTYLAEYMGSTDTQYF
TGTGCCAGCAGCACCACTTACCTAGCGGAATATATGGGGAGCACAGATACGCAGTATTTT
>TRBV11-3|TRBJ2-4|13|.|.
CASRMDSKNIQYF
TGTGCCAGCAGAATGGACAGCAAAAACATTCAGTACTTC
>TRBV27|TRBJ1-2|17|.|TRBD1
CASSYTPRDRRSYGYTF
TGTGCCAGCAGTTACACCCCTCGGGACAGGAGAAGCTATGGCTACACCTTC
>TRBV6-6|TRBJ2-1|14|.|TRBD2
CASRGAGAGYEQFF
TGTGCCAGCCGTGGAGCGGGAGCAGGCTATGAGCAGTTCTTC
>TRBV6-5|TRBJ2-7|14|.|TRBD2
CASSYRGVTYEQYF
TGTGCCAGCAGTTACCGGGGGGTCACCTACGAGCAGTACTTC
>TRBV2|TRBJ1-1|13|.|TRBD1
CASSEGTGFEAFF
TGTGCCAGCAGTGAAGGGACAGGTTTTGAAGCTTTCTTT
>TRBV6-1|TRBJ2-7|14|.|.
CASSQLRGSYEQYF
TGTGCCAGCAGTCAACTTCGAGGGTCCTACGAGCAGTACTTC
>TRBV11-1|TRBJ2-7|17|few|TRBD2
CASSQSLAGGAGYEQYF
TGTGCCAGCAGCCAGTCTCTAGCGGGAGGGGCCGGCTACGAGCAGTACTTC
>TRBV30|TRBJ1-4|13|.|.
CASSGGKNEKLFF
TGTGCCTCCTCCGGGGGTAAAAATGAAAAACTGTTTTTT